This TCR beta chain was identified during a study of T cells in tumors after PD-1 blockade. The wider study: During anti-PD-1 treatment, some patients continued daily vismodegib 150 mg. Peripheral blood samples averaged approximately 33,000 unique clonotypes and some 120,000 templates.

The ends were cut back, 6 bases at V and 8 bases at J, with 8 bases in the middle. The germline CDR1 and CDR2 sequences are MNHEY and SVGAGI. CDR3 length: 12 residues. In this sample, this clone turned up once. What it binds is not known. Sequencing used immunoSEQ multiplex PCR; TCRdb keeps in-frame clones, though not all of them. The repertoire holds tens of thousands of clones, approximately 80% seen once, with around 9.3% in the top ten. Study conclusions and caveats: Some novel exhausted tumor clones appeared in pre-treatment blood, suggesting peripheral recruitment.

Source: PBMCs, taken before anti-PD-1 therapy. The chain has TRBV6-5 and TRBJ1-6; D is ambiguous. This TCR was sampled from a human donor with advanced basal cell or squamous cell carcinoma (not recorded which). CDR3 DNA: TGTGCCAGCAGGAACCGAGATTCACCCCTCCACTTT. It encodes CASRNRDSPLHF.